Sequencing of this TCR beta chain was carried out in a study of cytomegalovirus exposure and HLA in healthy donors. The primer mix had 60 Vbeta and 13 Jbeta primers. The authors' processing: Later reanalysis found 75 million to 95 million unique TCR beta chains, around 10 million of them shared. Sequencing used immunoSEQ multiplex PCR; TCRdb keeps in-frame clones, though not all of them. V, J and clone size derive from that table, while D and trimming were established from the DNA sequence. Of under 200,000 clones listed, around 90% are singletons. The germline gives CDR1 SGDLS, CDR2 YYNGEE. V was trimmed by 3 bases and J by 0 bases, leaving 8 bases between them. The CDR3 totals 14 residues. Concerning this clone itself: Its specificity is not known.

Study-level points and caveats: Cytomegalovirus association was assigned to about 150 TCR beta chains. Excluded: some indistinguishable V segments such as TRBV6-2 and TRBV6-3. A later analysis found that most CMV-associated TCR beta chains appeared HLA-restricted.

The J gene is TRBJ2-3, the V gene TRBV9; D might be TRBD2 (6 bases). This sequence was found in a woman aged 25-40 years in good health and CMV-seronegative. The sequenced material came from PBMCs. Here the CDR3 reads CASSESGSTDTQYF. The CDR3, as DNA: TGTGCCAGCAGCGAGAGCGGGAGCACAGATACGCAGTATTTT. Full variable domain (outside the CDR3, taken from reference TRBV9 and TRBJ2-3): DSGVTQTPKHLITATGQRVTLRCSPRSGDLSVYWYQQSLDQGLQFLIQYYNGEERAKGNILERFSAQQFPDLHSELNLSSLELGDSALYFCASSESGSTDTQYFGPGTRLTVL.